A selection of T cell receptor beta chains follows, all from one sample in a study of T cells in Graves' hyperthyroidism and ophthalmopathy. One entry per CDR3 protein results from TCRdb running MiXCR on the multiplex PCR reads. The table records approximately 200,000 distinct CDR3 sequences, 18% of them present only once. The sequenced sample was blood. The receptors derive from a man between 40 and 49 years old with Graves' hyperthyroidism. The CDR3 runs from the conserved cysteine through the conserved F or W. Each record gives: J gene, clone size, D gene, V gene, CDR3 protein, CDR3 DNA. A D gene is named only where the DNA matches it firmly. Expanded clones are given a class, and other clones once, few, many or no size at all.

j_call: TRBJ2-1; clone_size: many; d_call: TRBD1; v_call: TRBV11-1; cdr3_aa: CASSFPDRAKFF; cdr3_nt: TGTGCCAGCAGCTTCCCGGACAGGGCGAAGTTCTTC
j_call: TRBJ2-7; clone_size: few; d_call: .; v_call: TRBV9; cdr3_aa: CASSSGGGGTSYEQYF; cdr3_nt: TGTGCCAGCAGCTCAGGGGGGGGGGGGACCTCCTACGAGCAGTACTTC
j_call: TRBJ1-2; clone_size: many; d_call: TRBD1; v_call: TRBV7-6; cdr3_aa: CASSLTTGAGYTF; cdr3_nt: TGTGCCAGCAGCTTAACGACAGGGGCTGGCTACACCTTC
j_call: TRBJ2-7; clone_size: many; d_call: .; v_call: TRBV5-1; cdr3_aa: CASSRGGSSYEQYF; cdr3_nt: TGCGCCAGCAGCAGGGGGGGCAGCTCCTACGAGCAGTACTTC
j_call: TRBJ2-1; clone_size: .; d_call: .; v_call: TRBV28; cdr3_aa: CASRPTFDRYNEQFF; cdr3_nt: TGTGCCAGCAGACCCACCTTCGATAGGTACAATGAGCAGTTCTTC
j_call: TRBJ2-5; clone_size: many; d_call: TRBD1; v_call: TRBV11-2; cdr3_aa: CASSGQGQETQYF; cdr3_nt: TGTGCCAGCAGTGGACAGGGGCAAGAGACCCAGTACTTC
j_call: TRBJ1-4; clone_size: many; d_call: .; v_call: TRBV7-9; cdr3_aa: CASSFDRQGNEKLFF; cdr3_nt: TGTGCCAGCAGCTTTGATCGTCAGGGTAATGAAAAACTGTTTTTT
j_call: TRBJ2-7; clone_size: few; d_call: .; v_call: TRBV20-1; cdr3_aa: CSAVRTYEQYF; cdr3_nt: TGCAGTGCTGTCCGAACCTACGAGCAGTACTTC
j_call: TRBJ2-3; clone_size: few; d_call: .; v_call: TRBV19; cdr3_aa: CASRQGTGTDTQYF; cdr3_nt: TGTGCCAGTAGACAAGGGACCGGCACAGATACGCAGTATTTT
j_call: TRBJ2-7; clone_size: many; d_call: TRBD1; v_call: TRBV11-2; cdr3_aa: CASSLDEGGTGGLTYEQYF; cdr3_nt: TGTGCCAGCAGCTTAGATGAAGGAGGAACAGGGGGCTTAACCTACGAGCAGTACTTC
j_call: TRBJ2-3; clone_size: few; d_call: .; v_call: TRBV2; cdr3_aa: CASSDRTDSDTQYF; cdr3_nt: TGTGCCAGCAGTGATCGGACCGATTCAGATACGCAGTATTTT
j_call: TRBJ2-3; clone_size: few; d_call: TRBD2; v_call: TRBV24-1; cdr3_aa: CATSDRGSGVRPNTQYF; cdr3_nt: TGTGCCACCAGTGATCGTGGAAGCGGGGTTCGCCCGAATACGCAGTATTTT
j_call: TRBJ1-2; clone_size: many; d_call: .; v_call: TRBV27; cdr3_aa: CASSFSALANYGYTF; cdr3_nt: TGTGCCAGCAGTTTTTCCGCCCTGGCTAACTATGGCTACACCTTC
j_call: TRBJ1-1; clone_size: many; d_call: .; v_call: TRBV7-2; cdr3_aa: CASSLAAIGTEAFF; cdr3_nt: TGTGCCAGCAGCTTGGCCGCAATCGGCACTGAAGCTTTCTTT
j_call: TRBJ2-7; clone_size: .; d_call: .; v_call: TRBV27; cdr3_aa: CASSPRRRDYEQYF; cdr3_nt: TGTGCCAGCAGCCCCCGACGACGGGACTACGAGCAGTACTTC
j_call: TRBJ2-1; clone_size: .; d_call: TRBD2; v_call: TRBV5-1; cdr3_aa: CASSLGGLAGEHEQFF; cdr3_nt: TGCGCCAGCAGCTTGGGGGGACTAGCGGGAGAGCATGAGCAGTTCTTC
j_call: TRBJ1-1; clone_size: few; d_call: .; v_call: TRBV10-3; cdr3_aa: CAISALGNTEAFF; cdr3_nt: TGTGCCATCAGTGCTCTGGGAAACACTGAAGCTTTCTTT
j_call: TRBJ2-7; clone_size: .; d_call: .; v_call: TRBV4-3; cdr3_aa: CASSQELRDVVQYF; cdr3_nt: TGCGCCAGCAGCCAAGAGTTAAGGGATGTAGTGCAGTACTTC
j_call: TRBJ2-6; clone_size: .; d_call: TRBD2; v_call: TRBV20-1; cdr3_aa: CSAPRGASSGANVLTF; cdr3_nt: TGCAGTGCCCCGCGGGGGGCCAGCTCTGGGGCCAACGTCCTGACTTTC
j_call: TRBJ2-5; clone_size: many; d_call: TRBD2; v_call: TRBV11-3; cdr3_aa: CASSLSSSGDQETQYF; cdr3_nt: TGTGCCAGCAGCTTATCCTCTAGCGGGGACCAAGAGACCCAGTACTTC
j_call: TRBJ2-5; clone_size: .; d_call: .; v_call: TRBV20-1; cdr3_aa: CSARDVELQETQYF; cdr3_nt: TGCAGTGCTAGAGATGTCGAACTCCAAGAGACCCAGTACTTC
j_call: TRBJ2-1; clone_size: few; d_call: TRBD2; v_call: TRBV5-1; cdr3_aa: CASSLVTSPGLAGGFSYNEQFF; cdr3_nt: TGCGCCAGCAGCTTGGTAACTTCCCCGGGACTAGCGGGGGGCTTCTCCTACAATGAGCAGTTCTTC
j_call: TRBJ1-6; clone_size: few; d_call: .; v_call: TRBV5-1; cdr3_aa: CASSLTAGTNSPLHF; cdr3_nt: TGCGCCAGCAGCTTGACGGCAGGCACAAATTCACCCCTCCACTTT
j_call: TRBJ2-3; clone_size: .; d_call: .; v_call: TRBV20-1; cdr3_aa: CSARVTGTDTQYF; cdr3_nt: TGCAGTGCTAGAGTGACGGGGACAGATACGCAGTATTTT
j_call: TRBJ2-3; clone_size: few; d_call: TRBD2; v_call: TRBV10-3; cdr3_aa: CAISTTSGGKDTQYF; cdr3_nt: TGTGCCATCAGTACCACTAGCGGGGGGAAAGATACGCAGTATTTT
j_call: TRBJ1-2; clone_size: many; d_call: TRBD1; v_call: TRBV5-1; cdr3_aa: CASSLGQGTDGYTF; cdr3_nt: TGCGCCAGCAGCTTGGGACAGGGAACGGACGGCTACACCTTC
j_call: TRBJ2-3; clone_size: few; d_call: .; v_call: TRBV7-9; cdr3_aa: CASNQGGQDTQYF; cdr3_nt: TGTGCCAGCAACCAGGGGGGGCAAGATACGCAGTATTTT
j_call: TRBJ1-1; clone_size: few; d_call: .; v_call: TRBV30; cdr3_aa: CAWSVGAELNTEAFF; cdr3_nt: TGTGCCTGGAGTGTAGGCGCCGAATTGAACACTGAAGCTTTCTTT
j_call: TRBJ2-1; clone_size: many; d_call: TRBD1; v_call: TRBV9; cdr3_aa: CASSQRGQGAYNEQFF; cdr3_nt: TGTGCCAGCAGCCAAAGAGGACAGGGGGCCTACAATGAGCAGTTCTTC
j_call: TRBJ2-6; clone_size: many; d_call: .; v_call: TRBV28; cdr3_aa: CASSLWGLDSSGANVLTF; cdr3_nt: TGTGCCAGCAGTTTATGGGGATTGGACAGCTCTGGGGCCAACGTCCTGACTTTC
j_call: TRBJ1-1; clone_size: .; d_call: .; v_call: TRBV30; cdr3_aa: CAWSRPGPNTEAFF; cdr3_nt: TGTGCCTGGAGTAGACCGGGACCGAACACTGAAGCTTTCTTT
j_call: TRBJ2-1; clone_size: many; d_call: TRBD2; v_call: TRBV5-1; cdr3_aa: CASSGGLAGADNEQFF; cdr3_nt: TGCGCCAGCAGCGGCGGACTAGCGGGGGCCGATAATGAGCAGTTCTTC
j_call: TRBJ1-2; clone_size: .; d_call: .; v_call: TRBV6-2/TRBV6-3; cdr3_aa: CASTPTGAWGGYTF; cdr3_nt: TGTGCCAGCACTCCCACGGGGGCTTGGGGAGGCTACACCTTC
j_call: TRBJ2-7; clone_size: many; d_call: .; v_call: TRBV15; cdr3_aa: CATSRDGQGFAYEQYF; cdr3_nt: TGTGCCACCAGCAGAGATGGTCAGGGGTTCGCCTACGAGCAGTACTTC
j_call: TRBJ1-5; clone_size: many; d_call: TRBD1; v_call: TRBV7-2; cdr3_aa: CASSSPGQGQPQHF; cdr3_nt: TGTGCCAGCAGCTCGCCGGGACAGGGACAGCCCCAGCATTTT
j_call: TRBJ1-1; clone_size: many; d_call: TRBD1; v_call: TRBV5-1; cdr3_aa: CASSNQGGVAEAFF; cdr3_nt: TGCGCCAGCAGTAATCAGGGGGGTGTAGCTGAAGCTTTCTTT
j_call: TRBJ2-7; clone_size: many; d_call: .; v_call: TRBV6-1; cdr3_aa: CASNQRGIRDEQYF; cdr3_nt: TGTGCCAGCAACCAAAGGGGTATTCGGGACGAGCAGTACTTC
j_call: TRBJ1-1; clone_size: many; d_call: .; v_call: TRBV6-1; cdr3_aa: CASSQGLNLRAFF; cdr3_nt: TGTGCCAGCAGCCAGGGACTCAATCTTCGTGCTTTCTTT
j_call: TRBJ1-1; clone_size: many; d_call: .; v_call: TRBV6-2/TRBV6-3; cdr3_aa: CASTRGPPRGNTEAFF; cdr3_nt: TGTGCCAGCACCAGAGGACCTCCGAGAGGGAACACTGAAGCTTTCTTT
j_call: TRBJ1-1; clone_size: few; d_call: .; v_call: TRBV20-1; cdr3_aa: CSARAGSRDTEAFF; cdr3_nt: TGCAGTGCTAGAGCCGGGTCTAGGGACACTGAAGCTTTCTTT
j_call: TRBJ1-4; clone_size: .; d_call: TRBD1; v_call: TRBV6-2/TRBV6-3; cdr3_aa: CASSLGTGTRKLFF; cdr3_nt: TGTGCCAGCAGTCTAGGGACAGGGACCCGAAAACTGTTTTTT
j_call: TRBJ1-2; clone_size: many; d_call: .; v_call: TRBV6-1; cdr3_aa: CASKGDNYGYTF; cdr3_nt: TGTGCCAGCAAAGGGGACAACTATGGCTACACCTTC
j_call: TRBJ2-4; clone_size: many; d_call: .; v_call: TRBV28; cdr3_aa: CASSSPQNIQYF; cdr3_nt: TGTGCCAGCAGTTCCCCCCAAAACATTCAGTACTTC
j_call: TRBJ1-1; clone_size: few; d_call: .; v_call: TRBV6-1; cdr3_aa: CASSERDTEAFF; cdr3_nt: TGTGCCAGCAGTGAGAGGGACACTGAAGCTTTCTTT
j_call: TRBJ2-7; clone_size: many; d_call: TRBD1; v_call: TRBV29-1; cdr3_aa: CSVATPGTASYEQYF; cdr3_nt: TGCAGCGTTGCAACCCCCGGGACAGCCTCCTACGAGCAGTACTTC
j_call: TRBJ2-2; clone_size: few; d_call: TRBD2; v_call: TRBV4-3; cdr3_aa: CASSPTAGDYTGELFF; cdr3_nt: TGCGCCAGCAGCCCAACAGCGGGGGACTACACCGGGGAGCTGTTTTTT